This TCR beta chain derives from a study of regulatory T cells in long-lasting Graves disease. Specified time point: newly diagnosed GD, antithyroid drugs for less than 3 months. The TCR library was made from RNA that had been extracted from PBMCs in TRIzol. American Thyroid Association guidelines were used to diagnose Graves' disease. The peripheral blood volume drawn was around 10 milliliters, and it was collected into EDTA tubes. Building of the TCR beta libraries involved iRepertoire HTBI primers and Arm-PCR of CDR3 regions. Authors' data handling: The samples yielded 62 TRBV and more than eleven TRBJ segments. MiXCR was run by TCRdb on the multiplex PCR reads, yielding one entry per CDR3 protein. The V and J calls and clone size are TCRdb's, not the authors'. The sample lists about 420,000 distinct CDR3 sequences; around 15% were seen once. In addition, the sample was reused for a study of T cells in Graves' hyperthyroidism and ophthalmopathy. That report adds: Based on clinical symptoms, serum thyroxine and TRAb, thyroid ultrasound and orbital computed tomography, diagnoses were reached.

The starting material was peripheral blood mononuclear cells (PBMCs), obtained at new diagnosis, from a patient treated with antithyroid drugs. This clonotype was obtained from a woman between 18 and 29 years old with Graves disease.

The CDR3 protein is CAISSGQNNQPQHF. The DNA for the CDR3 is TGTGCCATCAGTTCGGGACAGAACAATCAGCCCCAGCATTTT. The chain employs TRBV10-3 and TRBJ1-5, with 7 bases fitting TRBD1. CDR3 length equals 14 residues. Looked up from germline, CDR1 is ENHRY and CDR2 is SYGVKD. Trimming took 5 bases from V and 3 from J; bases not matched to a gene: 4.